What follows are 23 T cell receptor beta chains derived from one specimen sequenced in a study of response to subunit inactivated influenza vaccine (dated by TCRdb to the late 2010s). The method was RT-PCR. The instrument given in TCRdb is Illumina HiSeq 2500. TCRdb applied fastp at Q25 and MiXCR to the public reads, then kept only in-frame beta chains. Rows matching on CDR3 protein sequence are summarized as one entry with the most common DNA and genes. This sample lists 600,000 to 850,000 distinct CDR3 sequences; 12% to 15% were detected once. In total, the top ten clones hold about 7.4% of the sample. The source material was PBMCs from blood, sampled 14 to 15 days before vaccination. The receptors derive from a middle-aged man who received an inactivated influenza vaccine. Donor details come from another sample of the same person, matched by shared clones.

This clonotype was observed a handful of times. The chain has TRBV10-3 and TRBJ2-3; the D call may be TRBD1 or TRBD2 (6 bases each). With 6 bases removed from V and 0 bases from J, the gap between germline ends came to 25 bases. There are 19 residues in the CDR3. CDR1 and CDR2 from the germline V gene are ENHRY and SYGVKD. This CDR3 reads CAIRAQGLEFPSSTDTQYF. The CDR3 nucleotides are TGTGCCATCAGGGCACAGGGACTTGAATTTCCCTCTAGCACAGATACGCAGTATTTT.

This clonotype came up many times. The chain has TRBV12-3 or TRBV12-4 and TRBJ2-2; 7 nucleotides line up with TRBD1. The CDR3 contains 14 residues. The J segment lost 0 bases and the V segment lost 6 bases, leaving 1 base of the junction unmatched. CDR3 region: CASRGGANTGELFF. In DNA, the CDR3 is TGTGCCAGCAGAGGGGGCGCGAACACCGGGGAGCTGTTTTTT.

V usage is TRBV4-1 and J usage is TRBJ1-4; possible D gene TRBD1, 5 bases. Germline loops: CDR1 MGHRA, CDR2 YSYEKL. The CDR3 totals 15 residues. V lost 4 bases and J 4 bases, leaving 13 bases between the germline ends. The chain's CDR3 is CASSRQTASNEKLFF. Written as DNA, the CDR3 is TGCGCCAGCAGCCGCCAGACAGCGAGTAATGAAAAACTGTTTTTT.

V and J are TRBV6-2 or TRBV6-3 and TRBJ1-1, with unresolved D. Germline V gene data show CDR1 as MNHEY and CDR2 as SVGEGT. The CDR3 is 13 amino acids. With 2 bases removed from V and 5 bases from J, the gap between germline ends came to 9 bases. As DNA, the CDR3 is TGTGCCAGCAGTTACGTCGAGGAAACTGAAGCTTTCTTT. Encoded protein: CASSYVEETEAFF.

This clonotype was seen only a few times. The rearrangement links TRBV3-1 to TRBJ2-1, with TRBD1 identical over 10 bases. The CDR3 runs to 16 residues. J was trimmed by 7 bases and V by 1 base; bases with no gene match: 7. CDR1 is LGHDT, CDR2 YNNKEL, per germline (reference sequence). The DNA of the CDR3 is TGTGCCAGCAGCCAAGGGAGACAGGGGGCTAAAAATGAGCAGTTCTTC. Its protein is CASSQGRQGAKNEQFF.

Ten or more counts support this clonotype. CDR3 residues: CASSLGTQYF. In DNA form, the CDR3 reads TGTGCCAGCAGTCTCGGTACGCAGTATTTT. The V call is TRBV12-3 or TRBV12-4, the J call TRBJ2-3; D is unresolved. The CDR3 sequence is 10 residues long. V lost 5 bases, J lost 8 bases, and 5 bases lay in between.

The chain links TRBV4-2 to TRBJ2-1; 12 nucleotides agree with TRBD2. The V and J ends lost 4 bases and 9 bases, in that order; junction bases with no gene match: 7. This CDR3 spans 15 amino acids. Looked up from germline, CDR1 is LGHNA and CDR2 is YNFKEQ. This CDR3 reads CASSPTSGRPGEQFF. As DNA, the CDR3 is TGTGCCAGCAGCCCAACTAGCGGGAGGCCGGGTGAGCAGTTCTTC.

The V and J genes are TRBV5-1 and TRBJ1-1; the D is unclear. The CDR3 runs to 13 residues. V dropped 0 bases and J dropped 5 bases, with 8 bases sitting between them. Germline CDR1 reads SGHRS; CDR2 reads YFSETQ. This CDR3 is CASSLVVATEAFF. CDR3 in DNA: TGCGCCAGCAGCTTGGTTGTGGCAACTGAAGCTTTCTTT.

A few counts support this clonotype. The chain recombines TRBV5-1 with TRBJ2-5; 7 bases match TRBD1. V gave up 4 bases and J gave up 5 bases; unmatched junction bases: 5. The CDR3 is made up of 13 amino acids. Germline values: CDR1 SGHRS, CDR2 YFSETQ. DNA for the CDR3: TGCGCCAGCAGCGTAGACAGGGAGGAGACCCAGTACTTC. Amino acids: CASSVDREETQYF.

This chain uses TRBV20-1 with TRBJ2-7; perhaps TRBD2 as D (6 bases). V lost 8 bases and J 2 bases, leaving 19 bases between the germline ends. The germline V gene encodes CDR1 DFQATT and CDR2 SNEGSKA (reference sequence). The CDR3 is made up of 14 amino acids. The CDR3 reads CSSLASEIAYEQYF. For the CDR3, the DNA is TGCAGTTCTCTAGCGAGTGAAATCGCCTACGAGCAGTACTTC.

The sample holds many counts of this clonotype. The J gene is TRBJ2-7, the V gene TRBV4-1; D remains unclear. Germline-derived CDR1 and CDR2 are MGHRA and YSYEKL. This CDR3 contains 14 residues. With 1 base removed from V and 1 base from J, the gap between germline ends came to 8 bases. CDR3 DNA: TGCGCCAGCAGCCAAGCCCAGTTTTCCTACGAGCAGTACTTC. Encoded protein: CASSQAQFSYEQYF.

This rearrangement joins TRBV3-1 to TRBJ2-7, with D possibly TRBD1 on 5 matching bases. V was cut by 6 bases and J by 6 bases, with 18 bases left in between. Germline V gives CDR1 LGHDT, CDR2 YNNKEL (reference sequence). The CDR3 has 14 amino acids. The CDR3 reads CASSAGPGYGEQYF. The DNA of the CDR3 is TGTGCCAGCAGTGCAGGGCCAGGATATGGCGAGCAGTACTTC.

This clonotype was seen more than once but under ten times. The chain carries TRBV5-1 and TRBJ2-6; D not certain. V was pared by 5 bases and J by 9 bases, with 12 bases between. CDR1 SGHRS and CDR2 YFSETQ come from the germline V gene. The CDR3 sequence is 13 residues long. The CDR3 loop reads CASREGNRNVLTF. The CDR3 DNA sequence: TGCGCCAGCAGGGAAGGGAACCGCAACGTCCTGACTTTC.

The table lists this clonotype with many counts. V usage is TRBV12-3 or TRBV12-4 and J usage is TRBJ2-7; 8 nucleotides align to TRBD1. The CDR3 sequence is 14 residues long. The trim removed 1 base at V and 3 bases at J, leaving 2 bases unmatched. CDR3 sequence: CASSLEDRDYEQYF. The DNA of the CDR3 is TGTGCCAGCAGTTTAGAGGACAGGGACTACGAGCAGTACTTC.

Regarding this clonotype: The junction does not match germline at one end; this may be a read error. The chain combines TRBV7-7 with TRBJ2-7; unclear D gene. Looked up from germline, CDR1 is SSHAT and CDR2 is FNYEAQ (reference sequence). This CDR3 spans 14 amino acids. The CDR3: CASSLEISSYEQYF. CDR3 nucleotides: TGTGCTAGCAGCTTAGAAATAAGCTCCTACGAGCAGTACTTC.

V gene TRBV12-3 or TRBV12-4 combines with J gene TRBJ1-2, with 8 bases that match TRBD1. This CDR3 is 15 amino acids long. Trimming at V came to 8 bases and at J to 4 bases, leaving 12 bases not matched to a gene. CDR3 region: CASGETGAPPYGYTF. The DNA for the CDR3 is TGTGCCAGCGGAGAGACAGGGGCGCCTCCCTATGGCTACACCTTC.

The genes are TRBV20-1 and TRBJ2-1; 11 positions match TRBD2. J gave up 9 bases and V 0 bases, and 16 bases lay outside the gene matches. The CDR3 is made up of 18 amino acids. Germline assignment: CDR1 DFQATT and CDR2 SNEGSKA (reference sequence). CDR3 protein: CSARDRRVAGGLMSEQFF. The CDR3 DNA is TGCAGTGCTAGAGATCGTCGGGTAGCGGGGGGGCTAATGAGTGAGCAGTTCTTC.

This clonotype has more than one count but fewer than ten. The chain recombines TRBV4-3 with TRBJ2-5; possible D gene TRBD2, 5 bases. This CDR3 contains 15 residues. Between the trimmed V and J ends, which lost 1 base and 5 bases, there was a span of 14 bases. From germline, CDR1 is LGHNA and CDR2 YSLEER. CDR3 protein: CASSQGGSVWETQYF. CDR3 nucleotides: TGCGCCAGCAGCCAAGGAGGGAGCGTTTGGGAGACCCAGTACTTC.

There are a few counts of this clonotype. This rearrangement joins TRBV7-9 to TRBJ1-1, with TRBD1 as a possible D gene (6 bases). Germline CDR1 and CDR2: SEHNR and FQNEAQ (reference sequence). The CDR3 has 12 residues. The CDR3 loop reads CAGARGNTEAFF. The CDR3 DNA reads as TGTGCGGGGGCCCGCGGCAACACTGAAGCTTTCTTT.

The J gene is TRBJ1-4, the V gene TRBV2, with no clear D. Deletions cut 7 bases from V and 2 bases from J, with 14 bases between. The germline gives CDR1 SNHLY, CDR2 FYNNEI. The CDR3 is made up of 15 amino acids. The CDR3 loop is CASNLMSPTNEKLFF. Here the CDR3 DNA reads TGTGCCAGCAATCTGATGTCCCCCACTAATGAAAAACTGTTTTTT.

In this sample, this clonotype turned up a few times. This sequence joins TRBV20-1 and TRBJ2-1; TRBD2 matches at 10 bases. With V trimmed by 3 bases and J by 6 bases, 5 bases remained unmatched. The CDR3 consists of 14 residues. CDR1 and CDR2 from the germline V gene are DFQATT and SNEGSKA (reference sequence). The CDR3 coding sequence is TGCAGTGCTAGCCCCGCTAGCGGGAGCAATGAGCAGTTCTTC. It yields the protein CSASPASGSNEQFF.

This clonotype has only a few counts. The chain employs TRBV29-1 and TRBJ2-7; D is possibly TRBD2 (5 bases). Deletions cut 3 bases from V and 3 bases from J, with 15 bases between. Per the germline V gene, CDR1 is SQVTM and CDR2 is ANQGSEA. The CDR3 contains 14 residues. The CDR3, as DNA: TGCAGCGTTGACGGACTCCATGGGGTCTACGAGCAGTACTTC. Translated, it gives CSVDGLHGVYEQYF.

This clonotype appeared many times. J is TRBJ1-5 and V is TRBV12-3 or TRBV12-4; weak D call: TRBD1 (6 bases). The V and J ends lost 1 base and 3 bases respectively, with 13 bases between them. This CDR3 is 16 amino acids long. This CDR3 reads CASSLGAGTINQPQHF. Here the CDR3 DNA reads TGTGCCAGCAGTTTAGGGGCAGGGACAATCAATCAGCCCCAGCATTTT.